This is a list of T cell receptor beta chains from one sample in a study of shared clonotypes between healthy human individuals. Sequenced by immunoSEQ multiplex PCR; TCRdb stores in-frame clones only, minus some. This sample has about 590,000 clones, with roughly 96% found just once. Sequencing was done on a sample of naive CD8+ T cells sorted from blood. The source of these receptors is a woman aged 25 to 39 in good health. CDR3s include the opening cysteine and the closing phenylalanine or tryptophan. D genes are given only for firm matches. Not all rows give a size; the values are once, few, many and, for expanded clones, a class.

TGTGCCAGCAGCAAGGGACAAGCCCAAGAGACCCAGTACTTC,CASSKGQAQETQYF,TRBV21-1,TRBJ2-5,14,NA,NA
TGCGCCAGCTGGGAGGAGGAACGCGAGCAGTACTTC,CASWEEEREQYF,TRBV5-1,TRBJ2-7,12,NA,NA
TGTGCCAGCAGTGATCCGGACAGGGAGAACACTGAAGCTTTCTTT,CASSDPDRENTEAFF,TRBV25-1,TRBJ1-1,15,few,TRBD1
TGTGCCAGCAGCCTAGGGGGCTCCTACGAGCAGTACTTC,CASSLGGSYEQYF,TRBV27,TRBJ2-7,13,NA,NA
TGTGCCAGTAGTATTGGTAGCGGAGACACAGATACGCAGTATTTT,CASSIGSGDTDTQYF,TRBV19,TRBJ2-3,15,NA,NA
TGTGCCAGCAGAGCCCCCGGCGGGGACGAGCAGTACTTC,CASRAPGGDEQYF,TRBV2,TRBJ2-7,13,NA,NA
TGTGCCAGTAGTATGGCCGGGACAGGGGAATACGAGCAGTACTTC,CASSMAGTGEYEQYF,TRBV19,TRBJ2-7,15,NA,TRBD1
TGTGCCAGCAGCTCTAATCCGGGACTGGGTAATGAAAAACTGTTTTTT,CASSSNPGLGNEKLFF,TRBV7-9,TRBJ1-4,16,NA,NA
TGTGCCAGCAGCTCTTTTCAGGGGGCCTCCGAGCAGTACTTC,CASSSFQGASEQYF,TRBV5-5,TRBJ2-7,14,NA,TRBD1
TGTGCCAGCAGTTTTGGGGGTAACATTCAGTACTTC,CASSFGGNIQYF,TRBV28,TRBJ2-4,12,few,NA
TGTGCCAGCAGCTTGGCACATACGAACACCGGGGAGCTGTTTTTT,CASSLAHTNTGELFF,TRBV11-1,TRBJ2-2,15,NA,NA
TGTGCCTGGGCTAATGACAGGGGTTACTCTGGAAACACCATATATTTT,CAWANDRGYSGNTIYF,TRBV30,TRBJ1-3,16,NA,TRBD1
TGTGCCACCAGTCGGACACCGAACACCGGGGAGCTGTTTTTT,CATSRTPNTGELFF,TRBV15,TRBJ2-2,14,once,NA
TGTGCCAGCAGTGACTCGGCAGGACTGGGTCAGCCCCAGCATTTT,CASSDSAGLGQPQHF,TRBV6-4,TRBJ1-5,15,NA,NA
TGTGCCAGTAGTATAGTGGACAGGGAGGATCAGCCCCAGCATTTT,CASSIVDREDQPQHF,TRBV19,TRBJ1-5,15,NA,TRBD1
TGTGCCAGCAGCGGGAGTTCGCCCTACAATGAGCAGTTCTTC,CASSGSSPYNEQFF,TRBV9,TRBJ2-1,14,NA,NA
TGTGCCAGCAGCTTAGGACTAGGGCGGAACATTCAGTACTTC,CASSLGLGRNIQYF,TRBV13,TRBJ2-4,14,NA,NA